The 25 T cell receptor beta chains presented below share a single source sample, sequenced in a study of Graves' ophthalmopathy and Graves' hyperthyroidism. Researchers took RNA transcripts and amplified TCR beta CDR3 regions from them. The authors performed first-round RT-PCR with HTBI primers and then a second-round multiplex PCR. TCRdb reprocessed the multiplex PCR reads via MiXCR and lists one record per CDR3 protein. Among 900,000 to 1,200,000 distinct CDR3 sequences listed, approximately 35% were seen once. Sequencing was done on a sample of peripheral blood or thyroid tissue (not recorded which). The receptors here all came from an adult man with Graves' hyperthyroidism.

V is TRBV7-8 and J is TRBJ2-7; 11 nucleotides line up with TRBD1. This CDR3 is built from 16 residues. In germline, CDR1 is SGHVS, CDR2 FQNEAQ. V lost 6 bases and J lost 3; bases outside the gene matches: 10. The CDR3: CASRPKPGQGVYEQYF. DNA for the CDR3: TGTGCCAGCAGGCCCAAGCCGGGACAGGGGGTCTACGAGCAGTACTTC. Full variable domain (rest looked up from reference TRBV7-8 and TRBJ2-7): GAGVSQSPRYKVAKRGQDVALRCDPISGHVSLFWYQQALGQGPEFLTYFQNEAQLDKSGLPSDRFFAERPEGSVSTLKIQRTQQEDSAVYLCASRPKPGQGVYEQYFGPGTRLTVT.

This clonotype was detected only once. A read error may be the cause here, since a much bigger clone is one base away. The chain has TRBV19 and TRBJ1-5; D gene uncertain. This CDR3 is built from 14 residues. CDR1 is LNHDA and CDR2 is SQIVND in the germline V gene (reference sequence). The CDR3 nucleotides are TGTGCCAGTAAACCAGCTAATAGCAATCAGTCCCAGCATTTT. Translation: CASKPANSNQSQHF.

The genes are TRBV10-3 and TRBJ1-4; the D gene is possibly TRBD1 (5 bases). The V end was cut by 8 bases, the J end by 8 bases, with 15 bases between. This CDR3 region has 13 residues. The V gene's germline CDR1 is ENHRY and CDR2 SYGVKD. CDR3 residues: CAIRGRVSEKLFF. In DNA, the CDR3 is TGTGCCATCCGGGGCAGGGTGTCGGAAAAACTGTTTTTT.

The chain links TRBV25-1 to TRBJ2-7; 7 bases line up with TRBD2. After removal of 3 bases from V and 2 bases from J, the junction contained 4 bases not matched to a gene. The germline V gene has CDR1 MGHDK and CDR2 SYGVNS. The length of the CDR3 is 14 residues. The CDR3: CASSDTGGTYEQYF. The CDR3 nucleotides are TGTGCCAGCAGTGACACCGGGGGGACCTACGAGCAGTACTTC.

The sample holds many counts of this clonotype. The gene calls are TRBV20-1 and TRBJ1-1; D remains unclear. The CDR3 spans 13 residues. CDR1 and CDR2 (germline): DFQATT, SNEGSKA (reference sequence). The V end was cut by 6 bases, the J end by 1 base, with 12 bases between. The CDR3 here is CSATPGANTEAFF. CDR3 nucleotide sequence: TGCAGTGCCACCCCCGGAGCGAACACTGAAGCTTTCTTT.

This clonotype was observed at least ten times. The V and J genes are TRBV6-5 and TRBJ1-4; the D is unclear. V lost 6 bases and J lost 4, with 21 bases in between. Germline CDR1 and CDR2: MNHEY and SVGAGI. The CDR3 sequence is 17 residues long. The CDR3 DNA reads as TGTGCCAGCAGCACAAGCTCTTGGTCGGCAGATAATGAAAAACTGTTTTTT. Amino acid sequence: CASSTSSWSADNEKLFF.

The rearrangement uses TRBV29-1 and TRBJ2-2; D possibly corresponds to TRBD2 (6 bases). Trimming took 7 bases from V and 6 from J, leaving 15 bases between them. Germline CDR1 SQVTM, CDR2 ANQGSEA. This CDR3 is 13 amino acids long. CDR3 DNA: TGCAGCGCCCAAGTGGGGGAGGCCGGGGAGCTGTTTTTT. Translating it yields CSAQVGEAGELFF.

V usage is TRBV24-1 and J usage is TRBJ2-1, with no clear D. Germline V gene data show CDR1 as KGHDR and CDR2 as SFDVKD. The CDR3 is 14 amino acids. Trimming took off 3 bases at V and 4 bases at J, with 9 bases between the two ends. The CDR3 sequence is CATSDGISYNEQFF. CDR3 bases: TGTGCCACCAGTGATGGGATATCGTACAATGAGCAGTTCTTC.

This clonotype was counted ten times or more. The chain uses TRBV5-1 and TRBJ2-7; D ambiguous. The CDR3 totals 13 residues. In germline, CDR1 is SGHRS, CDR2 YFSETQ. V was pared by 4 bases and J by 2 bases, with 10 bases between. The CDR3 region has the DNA TGCGCCAGCAGCGAAGAGGCTACCTACGAGCAGTACTTC. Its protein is CASSEEATYEQYF.

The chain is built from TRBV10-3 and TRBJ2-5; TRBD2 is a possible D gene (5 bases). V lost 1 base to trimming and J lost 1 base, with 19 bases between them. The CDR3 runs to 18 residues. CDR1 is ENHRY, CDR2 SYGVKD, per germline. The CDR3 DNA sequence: TGTGCCATCAGTGAGTTCATAGAGGCTGGCGGACTCCAAGAGACCCAGTACTTC. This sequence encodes CAISEFIEAGGLQETQYF.

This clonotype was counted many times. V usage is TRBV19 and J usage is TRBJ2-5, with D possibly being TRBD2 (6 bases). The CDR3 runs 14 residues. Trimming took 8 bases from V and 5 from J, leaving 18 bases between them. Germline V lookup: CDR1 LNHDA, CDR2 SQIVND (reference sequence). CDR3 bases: TGTGCCAGTCGCGGGACGCTACCCCGGGAGACCCAGTACTTC. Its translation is CASRGTLPRETQYF.

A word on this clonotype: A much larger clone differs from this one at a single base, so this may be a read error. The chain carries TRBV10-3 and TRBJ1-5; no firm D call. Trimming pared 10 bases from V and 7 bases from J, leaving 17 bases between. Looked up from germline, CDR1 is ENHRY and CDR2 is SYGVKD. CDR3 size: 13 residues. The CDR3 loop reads CARSYSTWQPQHF. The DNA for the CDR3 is TGTGCCAGGAGTTACTCGACTTGGCAGCCCCAGCATTTT.

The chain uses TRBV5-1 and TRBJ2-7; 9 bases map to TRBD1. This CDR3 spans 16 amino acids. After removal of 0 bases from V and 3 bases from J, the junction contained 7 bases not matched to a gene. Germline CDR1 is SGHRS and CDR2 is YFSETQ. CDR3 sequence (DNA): TGCGCCAGCAGCTTGGCACAGGGGGCGAGGTTCTACGAGCAGTACTTC. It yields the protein CASSLAQGARFYEQYF. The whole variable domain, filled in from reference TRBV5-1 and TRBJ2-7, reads KAGVTQTPRYLIKTRGQQVTLSCSPISGHRSVSWYQQTPGQGLQFLFEYFSETQRNKGNFPGRFSGRQFSNSRSEMNVSTLELGDSALYLCASSLAQGARFYEQYFGPGTRLTVT.

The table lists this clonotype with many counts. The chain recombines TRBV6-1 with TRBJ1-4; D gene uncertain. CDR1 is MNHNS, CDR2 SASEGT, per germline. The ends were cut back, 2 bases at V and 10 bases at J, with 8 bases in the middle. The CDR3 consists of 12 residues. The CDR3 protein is CASSERTGKLFF. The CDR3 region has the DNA TGTGCCAGCAGTGAAAGAACGGGAAAACTGTTTTTT.

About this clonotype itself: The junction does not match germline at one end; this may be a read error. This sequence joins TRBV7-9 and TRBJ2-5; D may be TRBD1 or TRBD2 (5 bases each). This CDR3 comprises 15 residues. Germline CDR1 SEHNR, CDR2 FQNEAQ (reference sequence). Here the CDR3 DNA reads TGCGCCAGCAGCTTGGGGGAAGGGAGTCAAGAGACCCAGTACTTC. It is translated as CASSLGEGSQETQYF.

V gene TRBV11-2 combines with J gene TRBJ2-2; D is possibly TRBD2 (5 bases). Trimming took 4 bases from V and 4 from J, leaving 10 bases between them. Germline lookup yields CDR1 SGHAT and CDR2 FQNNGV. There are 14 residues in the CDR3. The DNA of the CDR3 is TGTGCCAGCAGCTCCGCCGCGGGCACCGGGGAGCTGTTTTTT. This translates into CASSSAAGTGELFF.

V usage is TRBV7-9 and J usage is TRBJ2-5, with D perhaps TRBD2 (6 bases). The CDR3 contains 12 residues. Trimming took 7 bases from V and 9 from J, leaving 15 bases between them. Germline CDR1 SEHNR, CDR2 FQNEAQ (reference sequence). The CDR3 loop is CASTVGGQPQYF. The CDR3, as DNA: TGTGCCAGCACCGTGGGGGGTCAGCCCCAGTACTTC.

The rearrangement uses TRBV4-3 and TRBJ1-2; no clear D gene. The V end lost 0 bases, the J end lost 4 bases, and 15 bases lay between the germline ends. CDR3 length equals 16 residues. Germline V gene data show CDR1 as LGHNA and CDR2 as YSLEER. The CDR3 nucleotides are TGCGCCAGCAGCCAAGATCCTTCCGGCAGCCTCTATGGCTACACCTTC. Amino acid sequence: CASSQDPSGSLYGYTF.

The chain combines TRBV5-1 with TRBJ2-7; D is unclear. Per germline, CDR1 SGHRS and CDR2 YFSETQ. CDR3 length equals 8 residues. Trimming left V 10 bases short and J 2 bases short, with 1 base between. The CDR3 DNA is TGCGCCGCCTACGAGCAGTACTTC. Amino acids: CAAYEQYF. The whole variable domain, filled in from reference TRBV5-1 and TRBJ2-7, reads KAGVTQTPRYLIKTRGQQVTLSCSPISGHRSVSWYQQTPGQGLQFLFEYFSETQRNKGNFPGRFSGRQFSNSRSEMNVSTLELGDSALYLCAAYEQYFGPGTRLTVT.

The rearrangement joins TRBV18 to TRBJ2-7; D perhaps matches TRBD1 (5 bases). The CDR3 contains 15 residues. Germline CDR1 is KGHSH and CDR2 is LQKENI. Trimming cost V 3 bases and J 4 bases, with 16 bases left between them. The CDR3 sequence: CASSPSGAASYEQYF. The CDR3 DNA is TGTGCCAGCTCACCGAGTGGGGCCGCGTCATACGAGCAGTACTTC. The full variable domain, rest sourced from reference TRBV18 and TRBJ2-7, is NAGVMQNPRHLVRRRGQEARLRCSPMKGHSHVYWYRQLPEEGLKFMVYLQKENIIDESGMPKERFSAEFPKEGPSILRIQQVVRGDSAAYFCASSPSGAASYEQYFGPGTRLTVT.

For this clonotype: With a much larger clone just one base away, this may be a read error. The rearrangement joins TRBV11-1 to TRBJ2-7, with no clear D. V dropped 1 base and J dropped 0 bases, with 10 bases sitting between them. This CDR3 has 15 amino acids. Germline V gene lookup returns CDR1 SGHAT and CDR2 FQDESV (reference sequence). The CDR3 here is CASSLDGSSSYEQYF. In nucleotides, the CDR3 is TGTGCCAGCAGCTTAGATGGTAGCAGCTCCTACGAGCAGTACTTC.

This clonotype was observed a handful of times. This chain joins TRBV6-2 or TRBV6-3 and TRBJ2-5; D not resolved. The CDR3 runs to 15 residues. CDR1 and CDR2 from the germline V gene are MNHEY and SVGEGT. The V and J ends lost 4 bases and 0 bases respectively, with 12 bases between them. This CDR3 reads CASSSWGTNQETQYF. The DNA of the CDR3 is TGTGCCAGCAGTTCATGGGGTACCAACCAAGAGACCCAGTACTTC.

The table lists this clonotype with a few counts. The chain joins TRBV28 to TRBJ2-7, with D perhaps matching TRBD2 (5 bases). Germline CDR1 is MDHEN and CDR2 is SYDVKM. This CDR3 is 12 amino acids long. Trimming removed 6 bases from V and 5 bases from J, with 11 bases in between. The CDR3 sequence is CASSLRVDEQYF. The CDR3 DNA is TGTGCCAGCAGCTTGCGGGTGGACGAGCAGTACTTC.

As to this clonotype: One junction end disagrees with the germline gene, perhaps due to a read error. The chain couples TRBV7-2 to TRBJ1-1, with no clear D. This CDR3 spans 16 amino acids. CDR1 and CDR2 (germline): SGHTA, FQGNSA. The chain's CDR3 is CASSHRPQRKNTEAFF. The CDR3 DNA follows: TGCGCCAGCAGCCATCGACCTCAGAGAAAGAACACTGAAGCTTTCTTT.

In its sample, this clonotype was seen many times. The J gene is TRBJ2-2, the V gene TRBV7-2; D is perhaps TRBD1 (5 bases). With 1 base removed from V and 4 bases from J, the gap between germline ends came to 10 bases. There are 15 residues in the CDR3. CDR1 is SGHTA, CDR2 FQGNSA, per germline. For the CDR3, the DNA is TGTGCCAGCAGCTTAGGTCCAGGGCTCACCGGGGAGCTGTTTTTT. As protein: CASSLGPGLTGELFF.